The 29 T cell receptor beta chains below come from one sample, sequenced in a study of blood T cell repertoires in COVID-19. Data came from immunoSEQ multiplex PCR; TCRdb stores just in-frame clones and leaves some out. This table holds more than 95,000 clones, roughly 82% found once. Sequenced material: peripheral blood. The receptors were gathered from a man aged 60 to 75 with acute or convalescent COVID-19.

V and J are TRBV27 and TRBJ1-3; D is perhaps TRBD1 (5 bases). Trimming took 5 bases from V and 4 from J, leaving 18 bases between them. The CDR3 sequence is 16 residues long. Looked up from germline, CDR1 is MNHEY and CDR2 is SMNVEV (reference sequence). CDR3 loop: CASSPRWGVGGNTIYF. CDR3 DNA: TGTGCCAGCAGTCCCCGTTGGGGGGTGGGGGGAAACACCATATATTTT.

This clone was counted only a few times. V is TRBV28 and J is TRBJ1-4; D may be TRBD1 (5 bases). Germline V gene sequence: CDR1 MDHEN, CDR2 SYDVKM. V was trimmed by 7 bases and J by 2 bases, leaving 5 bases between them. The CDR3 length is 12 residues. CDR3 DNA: TGTGCCAGCACAGGGACTAATGAAAAACTGTTTTTT. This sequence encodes CASTGTNEKLFF.

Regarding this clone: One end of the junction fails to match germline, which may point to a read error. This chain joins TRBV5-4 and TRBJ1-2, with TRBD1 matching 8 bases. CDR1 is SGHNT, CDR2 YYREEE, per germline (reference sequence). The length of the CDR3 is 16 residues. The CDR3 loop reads CASSRLGQGEDYGYTF. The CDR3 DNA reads TGTGCCAGCAGCAGGTTAGGACAGGGAGAAGACTACGGCTACACCTTC.

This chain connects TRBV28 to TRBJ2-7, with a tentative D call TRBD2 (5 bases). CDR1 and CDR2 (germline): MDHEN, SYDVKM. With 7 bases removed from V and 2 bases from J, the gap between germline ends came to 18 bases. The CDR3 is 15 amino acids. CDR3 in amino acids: CASNPAGGRTYEQYF. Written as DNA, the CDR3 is TGTGCCAGCAACCCGGCGGGCGGGCGAACCTACGAGCAGTACTTC.

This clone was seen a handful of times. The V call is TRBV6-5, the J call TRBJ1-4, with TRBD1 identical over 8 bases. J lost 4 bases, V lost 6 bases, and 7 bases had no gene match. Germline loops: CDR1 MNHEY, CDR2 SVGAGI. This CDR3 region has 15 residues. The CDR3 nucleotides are TGTGCCAGCAGAGGGACAGGCGATAGTAATGAAAAACTGTTTTTT. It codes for CASRGTGDSNEKLFF.

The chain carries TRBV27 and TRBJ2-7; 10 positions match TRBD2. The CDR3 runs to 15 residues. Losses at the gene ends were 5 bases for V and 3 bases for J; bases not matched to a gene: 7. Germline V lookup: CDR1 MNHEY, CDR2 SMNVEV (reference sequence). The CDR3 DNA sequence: TGTGCCAGCAGTCTGAGACTAGCGGGCAACTACGAGCAGTACTTC. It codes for CASSLRLAGNYEQYF.

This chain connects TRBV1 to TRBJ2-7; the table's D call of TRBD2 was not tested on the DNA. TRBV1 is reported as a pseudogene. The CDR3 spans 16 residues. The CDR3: CTSIRTSGPSSYEQYF. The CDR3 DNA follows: TGCACCAGCATCCGGACTAGCGGGCCCTCCTCCTACGAGCAGTACTTC.

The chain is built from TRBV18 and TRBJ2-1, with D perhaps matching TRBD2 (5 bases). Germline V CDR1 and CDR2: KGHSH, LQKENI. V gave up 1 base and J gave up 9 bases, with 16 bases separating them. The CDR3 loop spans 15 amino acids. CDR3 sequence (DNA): TGTGCCAGCTCACCACTGGCGGACGGGGTCGGTGAGCAGTTCTTC. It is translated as CASSPLADGVGEQFF.

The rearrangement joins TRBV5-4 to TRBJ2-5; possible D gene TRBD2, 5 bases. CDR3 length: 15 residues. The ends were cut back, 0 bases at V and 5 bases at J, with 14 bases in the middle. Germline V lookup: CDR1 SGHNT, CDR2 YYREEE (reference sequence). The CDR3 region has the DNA TGTGCCAGCAGCTTGGGCTACTCCGGGGAGGAGACCCAGTACTTC. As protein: CASSLGYSGEETQYF.

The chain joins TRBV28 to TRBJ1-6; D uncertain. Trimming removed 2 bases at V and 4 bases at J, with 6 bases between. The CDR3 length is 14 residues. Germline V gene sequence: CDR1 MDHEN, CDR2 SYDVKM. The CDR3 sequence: CASSLPGYNSPLHF. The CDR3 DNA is TGTGCCAGCAGTTTACCGGGGTATAATTCACCCCTCCACTTT.

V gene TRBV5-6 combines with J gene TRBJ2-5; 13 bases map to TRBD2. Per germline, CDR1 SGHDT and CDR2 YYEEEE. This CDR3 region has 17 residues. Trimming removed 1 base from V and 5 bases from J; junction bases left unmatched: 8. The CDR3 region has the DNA TGTGCCAGCAGCTTGTTGAAGGGACTAGCGGGACTGGAGACCCAGTACTTC. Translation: CASSLLKGLAGLETQYF.

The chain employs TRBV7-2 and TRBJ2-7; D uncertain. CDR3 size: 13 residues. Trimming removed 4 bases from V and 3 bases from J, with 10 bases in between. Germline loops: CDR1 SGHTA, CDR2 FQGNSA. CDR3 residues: CASSSQLGYEQYF. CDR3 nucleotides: TGTGCCAGCAGCTCCCAACTTGGCTACGAGCAGTACTTC.

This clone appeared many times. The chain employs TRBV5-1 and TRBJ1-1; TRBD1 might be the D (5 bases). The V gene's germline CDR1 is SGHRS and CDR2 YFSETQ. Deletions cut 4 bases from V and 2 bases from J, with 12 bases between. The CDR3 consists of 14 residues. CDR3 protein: CASSQGGVNTEAFF. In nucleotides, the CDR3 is TGCGCCAGCAGCCAGGGAGGAGTAAACACTGAAGCTTTCTTT.

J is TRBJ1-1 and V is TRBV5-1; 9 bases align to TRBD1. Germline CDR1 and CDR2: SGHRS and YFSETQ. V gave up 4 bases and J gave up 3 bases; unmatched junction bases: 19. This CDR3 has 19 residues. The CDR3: CASSLSKTGGAGWDTEAFF. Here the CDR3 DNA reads TGCGCCAGCAGCCTTTCAAAAACAGGGGGCGCGGGTTGGGACACTGAAGCTTTCTTT. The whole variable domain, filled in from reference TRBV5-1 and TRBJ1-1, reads KAGVTQTPRYLIKTRGQQVTLSCSPISGHRSVSWYQQTPGQGLQFLFEYFSETQRNKGNFPGRFSGRQFSNSRSEMNVSTLELGDSALYLCASSLSKTGGAGWDTEAFFGQGTRLTVV.

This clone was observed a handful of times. The CDR3 DNA is TGTGCCAGTAGTATTCTCTATAGCGGGAGGTCCTACAATGAGCAGTTCTTC. As protein: CASSILYSGRSYNEQFF. V gene TRBV19 combines with J gene TRBJ2-1; TRBD2 matches 10 bases. The CDR3 runs to 17 residues. The V gene's germline CDR1 is LNHDA and CDR2 SQIVND (reference sequence). The V gene end was trimmed by 3 bases and the J gene end by 1 base; junction bases not matched to a gene: 6.

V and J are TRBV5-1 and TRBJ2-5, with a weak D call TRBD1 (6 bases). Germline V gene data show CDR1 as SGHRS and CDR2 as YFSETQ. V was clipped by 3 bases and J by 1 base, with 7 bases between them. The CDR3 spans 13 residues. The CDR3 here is CASSWTVQETQYF. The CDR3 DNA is TGCGCCAGCAGCTGGACAGTCCAAGAGACCCAGTACTTC.

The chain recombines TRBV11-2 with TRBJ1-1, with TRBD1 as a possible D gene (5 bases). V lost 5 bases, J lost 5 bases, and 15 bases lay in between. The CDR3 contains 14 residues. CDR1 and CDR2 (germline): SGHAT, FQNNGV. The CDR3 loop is CASSPLGGWTEAFF. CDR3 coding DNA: TGTGCCAGCAGCCCACTTGGGGGGTGGACTGAAGCTTTCTTT.

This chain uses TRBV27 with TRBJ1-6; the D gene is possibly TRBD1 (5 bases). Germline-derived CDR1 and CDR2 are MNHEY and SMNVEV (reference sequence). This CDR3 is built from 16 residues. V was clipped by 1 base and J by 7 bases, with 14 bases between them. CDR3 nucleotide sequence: TGTGCCAGCAGTTTATGGGGCATTATAATAAATTCACCCCTCCACTTT. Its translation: CASSLWGIIINSPLHF.

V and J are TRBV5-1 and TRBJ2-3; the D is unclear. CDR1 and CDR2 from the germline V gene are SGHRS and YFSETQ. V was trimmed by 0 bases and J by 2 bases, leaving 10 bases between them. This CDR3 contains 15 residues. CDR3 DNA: TGCGCCAGCAGCTTGGTTGGCTCATCCACAGATACGCAGTATTTT. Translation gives CASSLVGSSTDTQYF.

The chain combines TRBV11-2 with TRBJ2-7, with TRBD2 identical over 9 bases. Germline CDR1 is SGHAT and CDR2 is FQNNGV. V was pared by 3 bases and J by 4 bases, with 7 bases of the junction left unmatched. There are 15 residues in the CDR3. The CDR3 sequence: CASSLSSGKTYEQYF. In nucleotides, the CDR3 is TGTGCCAGCAGCTTGTCTAGCGGGAAGACTTACGAGCAGTACTTC.

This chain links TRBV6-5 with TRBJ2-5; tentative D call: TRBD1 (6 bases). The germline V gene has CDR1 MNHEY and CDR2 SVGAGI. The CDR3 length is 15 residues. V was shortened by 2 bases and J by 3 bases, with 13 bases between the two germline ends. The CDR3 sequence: CASSYGARGKETQYF. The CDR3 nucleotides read TGTGCCAGCAGTTACGGGGCAAGGGGGAAAGAGACCCAGTACTTC.

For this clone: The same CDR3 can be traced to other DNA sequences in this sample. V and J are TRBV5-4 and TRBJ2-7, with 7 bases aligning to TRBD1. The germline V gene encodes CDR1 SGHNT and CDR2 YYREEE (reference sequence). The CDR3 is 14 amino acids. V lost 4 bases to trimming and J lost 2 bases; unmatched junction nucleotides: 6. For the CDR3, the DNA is TGTGCCAGCAGCCTCGGGACAGATACCTACGAGCAGTACTTC. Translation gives CASSLGTDTYEQYF.

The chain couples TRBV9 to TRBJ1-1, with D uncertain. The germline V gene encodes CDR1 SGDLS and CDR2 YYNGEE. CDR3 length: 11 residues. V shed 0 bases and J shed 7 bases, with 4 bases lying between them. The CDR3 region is CASSVGNEAFF. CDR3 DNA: TGTGCCAGCAGCGTAGGTAATGAAGCTTTCTTT. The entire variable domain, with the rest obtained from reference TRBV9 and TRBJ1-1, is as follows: DSGVTQTPKHLITATGQRVTLRCSPRSGDLSVYWYQQSLDQGLQFLIQYYNGEERAKGNILERFSAQQFPDLHSELNLSSLELGDSALYFCASSVGNEAFFGQGTRLTVV.

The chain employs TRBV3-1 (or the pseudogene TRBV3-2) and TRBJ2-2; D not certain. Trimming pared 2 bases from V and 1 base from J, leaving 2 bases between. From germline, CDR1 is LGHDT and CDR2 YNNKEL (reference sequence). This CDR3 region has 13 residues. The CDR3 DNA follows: TGTGCCAGCAGCCAACAGAACACCGGGGAGCTGTTTTTT. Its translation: CASSQQNTGELFF.

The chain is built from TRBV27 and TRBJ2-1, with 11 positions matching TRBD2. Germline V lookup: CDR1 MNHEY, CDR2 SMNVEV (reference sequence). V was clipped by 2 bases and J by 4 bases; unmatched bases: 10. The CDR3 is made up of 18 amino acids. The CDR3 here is CASSLGTSGSLGYNEQFF. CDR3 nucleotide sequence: TGTGCCAGCAGTTTAGGAACTAGCGGGAGTCTGGGATACAATGAGCAGTTCTTC.

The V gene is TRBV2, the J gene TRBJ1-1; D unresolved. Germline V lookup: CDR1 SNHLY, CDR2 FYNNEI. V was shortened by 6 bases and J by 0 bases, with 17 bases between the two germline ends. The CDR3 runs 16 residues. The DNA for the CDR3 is TGTGCCAGCAGAACCCCCCGGCGGGATTTGAACACTGAAGCTTTCTTT. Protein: CASRTPRRDLNTEAFF.

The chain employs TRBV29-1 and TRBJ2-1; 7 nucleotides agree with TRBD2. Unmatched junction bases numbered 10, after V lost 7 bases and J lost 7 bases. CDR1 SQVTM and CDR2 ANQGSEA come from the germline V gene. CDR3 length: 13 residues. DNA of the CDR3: TGCAGCGCCGTCTGGCGGGAGTGGAATGAGCAGTTCTTC. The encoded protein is CSAVWREWNEQFF.

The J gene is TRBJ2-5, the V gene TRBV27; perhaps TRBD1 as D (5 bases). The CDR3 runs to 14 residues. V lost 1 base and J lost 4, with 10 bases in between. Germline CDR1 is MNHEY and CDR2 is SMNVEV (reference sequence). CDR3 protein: CASSLLGQGETQYF. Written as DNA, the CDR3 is TGTGCCAGCAGTTTATTAGGGCAGGGAGAGACCCAGTACTTC.

DNA of the CDR3: TGTGCCAGCAGTGCAAGGCAGGGCCAGTACAATGAGCAGTTCTTC. Its protein product is CASSARQGQYNEQFF. The chain combines TRBV2 with TRBJ2-1; a possible D gene is TRBD1 (5 bases). Germline V gives CDR1 SNHLY, CDR2 FYNNEI. The CDR3 length is 15 residues. The V gene lost 4 bases and the J gene lost 4 bases, with 14 bases spanning the gap.